The rows below give T cell receptor beta chains drawn from one sample of a study of T cells in Graves' hyperthyroidism and ophthalmopathy. TCRdb re-derived calls from the multiplex PCR reads in MiXCR, one entry per CDR3 protein. The sample shows 250,000 to 300,000 distinct CDR3 sequences, 13% of them seen only once. The sequenced material came from blood. These TCRs come from a woman in her twenties or thirties with Graves' hyperthyroidism that later progressed to Graves' ophthalmopathy. The conserved cysteine and the conserved F or W are not part of the CDR3 here. D genes are given only for firm matches.

v_call: TRBV19; d_call: TRBD1; cdr3_aa: ASSTVGTGVCGANVLT
v_call: TRBV19; d_call: NA; cdr3_aa: ASSLTGLTVEQY
v_call: TRBV7-8; d_call: NA; cdr3_aa: ASGARDEQF
v_call: TRBV11-2; d_call: NA; cdr3_aa: ASSRSWMGETQY
v_call: TRBV7-2; d_call: TRBD2; cdr3_aa: ASSQGPAGYANTGELF
v_call: TRBV6-1; d_call: TRBD1; cdr3_aa: ASRGQTTDTQY
v_call: TRBV19; d_call: NA; cdr3_aa: ASSRAGRSSYEQY
v_call: TRBV2; d_call: NA; cdr3_aa: ASSEVGGLGDTEAF
v_call: TRBV3-1; d_call: NA; cdr3_aa: ASSLSTGSGNTIY
v_call: TRBV3-1; d_call: NA; cdr3_aa: ASSIRDTDRNSPLH
v_call: TRBV28; d_call: NA; cdr3_aa: AIKDGNYGYT
v_call: TRBV15; d_call: NA; cdr3_aa: ATSSSLGDTQY
v_call: TRBV19; d_call: NA; cdr3_aa: ASSIGQGRSNQPQH
v_call: TRBV5-1; d_call: NA; cdr3_aa: ASRGTVAETDTQY
v_call: TRBV7-2; d_call: NA; cdr3_aa: ASSKGGRVSYNSPLH
v_call: TRBV6-2/TRBV6-3; d_call: TRBD2; cdr3_aa: ATDSGDSSYEQY
v_call: TRBV7-9; d_call: NA; cdr3_aa: ASSLLPSYEQY